This T cell receptor beta chain came from a study of Ad26.COV2.S vaccination and SARS-CoV-2 variants. Study-wide context: The donor was enrolled in the Ad26.COV2.S arm of the COV1001 trial.

Germline V gene lookup returns CDR1 LNHDA and CDR2 SQIVND (reference sequence). The CDR3 is 15 amino acids. V dropped 6 bases and J dropped 3 bases, with 16 bases sitting between them. Study outcomes and limitations: Vaccine recipients surpassed placebo recipients in spike-specific TCR breadth. Those who received vaccine or placebo ended up with similar non-spike TCR breadth.

Method: immunoSEQ multiplex PCR; TCRdb's copy keeps in-frame clones and lacks some. The sample holds a few hundred thousand clones, about four fifths seen once. Treatment in this sample: roughly 20 received Ad26.COV2.S at low or high dose, single or two shots; five or six received placebo; per-sample allocation not given. The samples date from day 63 after the first vaccine or placebo injection. An adult of 18-55 years in Boston served as donor. This clone is a singleton in its sample. No antigen is known for it. The origin of this receptor is a person aged 18-60 years who received the Ad26.COV2.S COVID-19 vaccine or a placebo. The chain links TRBV19 to TRBJ2-3; D may be TRBD2 (6 bases). The input for sequencing was peripheral blood, taken in a trial of Ad26.COV2.S vaccine versus placebo. The CDR3 region has the DNA TGTGCCAGTAGGTGGAGGGCCGGGATGACAGATACGCAGTATTTT. Translated, it gives CASRWRAGMTDTQYF.